These T cell receptor beta chains were read from a single sample in a study of Graves' ophthalmopathy and Graves' hyperthyroidism. TCRdb used MiXCR to reprocess the multiplex PCR reads, holding one entry per CDR3 protein. Of under 350,000 distinct CDR3 sequences listed, around a sixth are singletons. Sample: peripheral blood. The receptors come from an adult man with Graves' ophthalmopathy. Both conserved end residues are trimmed from each CDR3. Fields, in order: clone size, V gene, CDR3 protein. Size values are once, few and many counts, or a class for expanded clones, and some rows have none.

many | TRBV2 | ASRVTGTSAPLH
many | TRBV20-1 | SASVGEFNQPQH
NA | TRBV20-1 | SARDGRGLNQPQH
many | TRBV5-1 | ASSLQGATEAF
many | TRBV2 | AITGVDRGLDSPLH
many | TRBV6-1 | ASSKNRDQPQH
many | TRBV6-5 | ASSYKGLALPYEQY
many | TRBV20-1 | SARGGNVRLNSPLH
few | TRBV3-1 | ASSPWTSRYEQY
many | TRBV6-2/TRBV6-3 | ASSYFQETQY
NA | TRBV4-1 | ASSQADYRDPETQY
many | TRBV7-2 | ASSFSGSGAQY
many | TRBV7-8 | ASSLARQGPRETQY
many | TRBV2 | ASSEARGEGGYT
once | TRBV6-5 | ASSYDDSEAF
many | TRBV29-1 | SGSIGAGELF
NA | TRBV28 | ASSLNKGGGYT
NA | TRBV27 | ASRKTGSPEAF
NA | TRBV20-1 | SAGPASGRVGETQY
many | TRBV2 | ASSRDLGTEQY
once | TRBV25-1 | ASSDRLTMYGYT
many | TRBV6-5 | ASSYREDRSPLH
many | TRBV20-1 | SARDSSRGSSYEQY
NA | TRBV7-8 | ASSPDRAFLNTEAF
many | TRBV4-3 | ASSRLGTGELF
many | TRBV12-3/TRBV12-4 | ASSSRGLWGYT
many | TRBV2 | AALEQGYGYT
many | TRBV30 | AWSVQGLGHITRETQY
many | TRBV3-1 | ASSQGLGGQAYDEQF
many | TRBV10-3 | AISESMTGRTEAF
NA | TRBV7-2 | ASSWRALYEQY
many | TRBV12-3/TRBV12-4 | ASIGQGTGELF
few | TRBV7-2 | ASSLTVRESYEQY
many | TRBV18 | ASSLHPTGHNEQY
many | TRBV19 | ASSMSGTSKLWYEQY
NA | TRBV6-1 | ASSDRTGHSNQPQH
many | TRBV6-5 | ASSYLPGNQETQY
many | TRBV6-1 | ASSNLGGTQY
many | TRBV12-3/TRBV12-4 | ASREAWGQPQH
many | TRBV7-6 | ASSPGIGTQY
few | TRBV4-1 | ASSQGRMDYGYI
many | TRBV19 | AEPRGESTEAF
many | TRBV30 | AHQGGNSGNTIY
NA | TRBV5-5 | ASSLEGQRNQPQH
many | TRBV11-2 | ASSTNQGGEAF
many | TRBV29-1 | SVEGQHTEAF
many | TRBV7-9 | ASSLETRQPQH
many | TRBV6-1 | ASSAESSGPYGYT